These T cell receptor beta chains were read from a single sample in a study of blood T cell repertoires in COVID-19. Clones were read by immunoSEQ multiplex PCR, and TCRdb kept only the in-frame ones, dropping some. Here the sample spans 45,000 to 60,000 clones, around 87% being singletons. Sequencing was done on a sample of peripheral blood. These receptors originate from a human donor with active COVID-19. The donor label of this sample is uncertain. Both conserved end residues are part of each CDR3. The D gene is left open where the match is weak. Rows give clone size only sometimes, using once, few, many, or a class for an expanded clone.

clone size	D gene	J gene	V gene	CDR3 DNA	CDR3 protein
NA	NA	TRBJ1-5	TRBV9	TGTGCCAGCAGCGTAGGGCTCGGGAATCAGCCCCAGCATTTT	CASSVGLGNQPQHF
NA	NA	TRBJ1-1	TRBV28	TGTGCCAGCAGTTTACCACAGGGGAACACTGAAGCTTTCTTT	CASSLPQGNTEAFF
NA	TRBD1	TRBJ1-5	TRBV24-1	TGTGCCACCAGTGAATCTGGACAGGGGGCGAGACAGCCCCAGCATTTT	CATSESGQGARQPQHF
NA	TRBD1	TRBJ1-5	TRBV28	TGTGCCAGCAGTTCGATCGGGACAGCGAATCAGCCCCAGCATTTT	CASSSIGTANQPQHF
NA	NA	TRBJ1-5	TRBV10-3	TGTGCCATCAGTGAGTCAGGGGACAATCAGCCCCAGCATTTT	CAISESGDNQPQHF
few	NA	TRBJ1-1	TRBV20-1	TGCAGTGCTAGTGAAGGGGACACTGAAGCTTTCTTT	CSASEGDTEAFF
few	NA	TRBJ1-2	TRBV4-1	TGCGCCAGCAGCCAAGGGGTACAGGGTAAGTATGGCTACACCTTC	CASSQGVQGKYGYTF
NA	NA	TRBJ1-1	TRBV27	TGTGCCAGCAGTTTATCGAGCCCGGGCACTGAAGCTTTCTTT	CASSLSSPGTEAFF
NA	NA	TRBJ2-2	TRBV9	TGTGCCAGCAGCCCCGCCGGGTTCCACACCGGGGAGCTGTTTTTT	CASSPAGFHTGELFF
NA	NA	TRBJ2-7	TRBV5-1	TGCGCCAGCAGACCCGCCGAGAGCGGACTTCGGCCCGAGCAGTACTTC	CASRPAESGLRPEQYF
NA	NA	TRBJ1-4	TRBV6-5	TGTGCCAGCAGTTATAGAGGGTGGGATGAAAAACTGTTTTTT	CASSYRGWDEKLFF
NA	NA	TRBJ1-3	TRBV2	TGTGCCAGCAGTGAAAGCCCCCGAGACACCATATATTTT	CASSESPRDTIYF
NA	TRBD1	TRBJ2-1	TRBV2	TGTGCCAGCAGGGACAGGGGACCGCAGTTCTTC	CASRDRGPQFF
medium-sized	NA	TRBJ2-7	TRBV10-3	TGTGCCATCAGTGGTGGGGGCACCTACGAGCAGTACTTC	CAISGGGTYEQYF
NA	TRBD1	TRBJ1-4	TRBV5-4	TGTGCCAGCAGCCGAGGGACAGGCGGTGAAAAACTGTTTTTT	CASSRGTGGEKLFF
few	TRBD2	TRBJ2-7	TRBV11-2	TGTGCCAGCAGCTTAGTTGGGTCTGGGACTAGCTCCTCCGAGCAGTACTTC	CASSLVGSGTSSSEQYF
NA	NA	TRBJ2-1	TRBV18	TGTGCCAGCTCCTCTATACCTAGCGCCAATGAGCAGTTCTTC	CASSSIPSANEQFF
NA	TRBD1	TRBJ1-6	TRBV25-1	TGTGCCAGCAGTGACCCTCGACAGGGCTATGGATTCTCACCCCTCCACTTT	CASSDPRQGYGFSPLHF
once	NA	TRBJ2-1	TRBV2	TGTGCCAGCAGTACTAGCTTTTTCTACAATGAGCAGTTCTTC	CASSTSFFYNEQFF
NA	NA	TRBJ2-3	TRBV3-1/TRBV3-2	TGTGCCAGCAGCCAAGTGAGGGTAGCGGAACTGGTAGATACGCAGTATTTT	CASSQVRVAELVDTQYF
NA	NA	TRBJ2-4	TRBV18	TGTGCCAGCTCACAAGAACTAGACCGGAGCATTCAGTACTTC	CASSQELDRSIQYF
NA	TRBD2	TRBJ2-7	TRBV4-1	TGCGCCAGCAGCCAAACTAGACTAGCGGGGACGTACGAGCAGTACTTC	CASSQTRLAGTYEQYF
NA	TRBD1	TRBJ2-5	TRBV2	TGTGCCAGCAGTGAAGCGCTTACAGGGGAAGAGACCCAGTACTTC	CASSEALTGEETQYF
NA	NA	TRBJ2-2	TRBV21-1	TGTGCCAGCAGCAGGAATGGGGGCAACACCGGGGAGCTGTTTTTT	CASSRNGGNTGELFF
NA	TRBD2	TRBJ2-5	TRBV9	TGTGCCAGCAGCGATACTAGCGGGGTGTACCAAGAGACCCAGTACTTC	CASSDTSGVYQETQYF
NA	TRBD1	TRBJ1-1	TRBV5-1	TGCGCCAGCAGCTTGGGACAGGGGGGATCCGGCACTGAAGCTTTCTTT	CASSLGQGGSGTEAFF
NA	NA	TRBJ2-2	TRBV7-2	TGTGCCAGCTCGGGGACACCCTCCCCCGGGGAGCTGTTTTTT	CASSGTPSPGELFF
NA	NA	TRBJ2-7	TRBV7-9	TGTGCCAGCAGCTTTTTAGACTACGAGCAGTACTTC	CASSFLDYEQYF
NA	NA	TRBJ1-2	TRBV28	TGTGCCGGAGAAGGGGGAGAGGGCTACACCTTC	CAGEGGEGYTF
NA	NA	TRBJ2-5	TRBV2	TGTGCCAGCGCCAGGGGATATGAGACCCAGTACTTC	CASARGYETQYF
NA	NA	TRBJ1-3	TRBV7-2	TGTGCCAGCAGCTTAGGTTCCCAGGCGATCTCTGGAAACACCATATATTTT	CASSLGSQAISGNTIYF
NA	NA	TRBJ2-3	TRBV7-2	TGTGCCTGTAGGAGAGGGTTAGGCTTGAGTACAGATACGCAGTATTTT	CACRRGLGLSTDTQYF
few	NA	TRBJ2-3	TRBV28	TGTGCCAGCAGATTGAACGGGGGTACGCAGTATTTT	CASRLNGGTQYF
NA	NA	TRBJ1-1	TRBV9	TGTGCCAGCAGCTTGGAAGGGACTCTGAACACTGAAGCTTTCTTT	CASSLEGTLNTEAFF
NA	NA	TRBJ1-2	TRBV7-2	TGTGCCAGCAGACTGCAATCCGATCCAAATGGCTACACCTTC	CASRLQSDPNGYTF
NA	TRBD2	TRBJ2-1	TRBV27	TGTGCCAGCAGTACCTACCGGGGGGGCTCCTACAATGAGCAGTTCTTC	CASSTYRGGSYNEQFF
once	NA	TRBJ1-5	TRBV4-2	TGTGCCAGCAGCCCAAGGGGCCAAGAGAGTCAGCCCCAGCATTTT	CASSPRGQESQPQHF
NA	TRBD1	TRBJ1-6	TRBV4-3	TGCGCCAGCAGCCAAGATAGGCAGGGGGACTATAATTCACCCCTCCACTTT	CASSQDRQGDYNSPLHF
NA	TRBD2	TRBJ2-3	TRBV11-3	TGTGCCAGCAGCAAAGGGACTAGCGGAATCACAGATACGCAGTATTTT	CASSKGTSGITDTQYF
NA	NA	TRBJ2-3	TRBV5-8	TGTGCCAGCAGCTTTTACGGTAGCACAGATACGCAGTATTTT	CASSFYGSTDTQYF
NA	TRBD1	TRBJ2-7	TRBV5-1	TGCGCCAGCAGACGGGGACAGGGGGCTTACGAGCAGTACTTC	CASRRGQGAYEQYF
NA	NA	TRBJ1-6	TRBV14	TGTGCCAGCAGCCAAAGGACAGCACGCTCCTATAATTCACCCCTCCACTTT	CASSQRTARSYNSPLHF
NA	NA	TRBJ2-7	TRBV6-5	TGTGCCAGCAGTACCCAGGCTGGCGAGCAGTACTTC	CASSTQAGEQYF
NA	NA	TRBJ2-3	TRBV19	TGTGCCAGTAGTATTTGGCCGGGTAGCACAGATACGCAGTATTTT	CASSIWPGSTDTQYF
NA	NA	TRBJ1-2	TRBV9	TGTGCCAGCAGCGTACAGGATTTCTATGGCTACACCTTC	CASSVQDFYGYTF
NA	TRBD1	TRBJ1-2	TRBV6-5	TGTGCCGGCACCCCGGGACAGGGAATACATGGCTACACCTTC	CAGTPGQGIHGYTF
NA	NA	TRBJ2-5	TRBV12-2	TGTGCAAGTCGCATCCTCAAGAAGGGGAGGGAGACCCAGTACTTC	CASRILKKGRETQYF
NA	NA	TRBJ1-1	TRBV9	TGTGCCAGCAGCCCCGGAGGGTGGGGCAGGAACACTGAAGCTTTCTTT	CASSPGGWGRNTEAFF
NA	TRBD2	TRBJ2-2	TRBV7-3	TGTGCCAGCAGCTTGGCGGGAGAGAACACCGGGGAGCTGTTTTTT	CASSLAGENTGELFF
NA	TRBD2	TRBJ2-7	TRBV28	TGTGCCAGCAGTCCCCGTGGAGCGGGAAAATACGAGCAGTACTTC	CASSPRGAGKYEQYF
NA	TRBD2	TRBJ2-7	TRBV28	TGTGCCATCGAGACTAGCGGAGTCTACGAGCAGTACTTC	CAIETSGVYEQYF
NA	NA	TRBJ1-3	TRBV30	TGTGCCTGGAGTGTGCTTCCGCGGAACACCATATATTTT	CAWSVLPRNTIYF
few	NA	TRBJ1-5	TRBV6-5	TGTGCCAGCAGCACACGAAAGAATCAGCCCCAGCATTTT	CASSTRKNQPQHF
NA	NA	TRBJ1-2	TRBV28	TGTGCCAGCACCCTAAGTGGGGGGTTTGGCTACACCTTC	CASTLSGGFGYTF
NA	TRBD1	TRBJ2-7	TRBV19	TGTGCCAGTAGTACGGGACAGGTCCCCTACGAGCAGTACTTC	CASSTGQVPYEQYF
NA	TRBD1	TRBJ2-3	TRBV28	TGTGCCAGCAGTTCAGGGGGCATCGCAGATACGCAGTATTTT	CASSSGGIADTQYF
NA	TRBD2	TRBJ2-3	TRBV24-1	TGTGCCACCAGTGATACCTCTAGCGGGGGGGCCTCGATCAATACGCAGTATTTT	CATSDTSSGGASINTQYF